The 8 T cell receptor beta chains below were found in one sample sequenced in a study of blood T cell repertoires in COVID-19. Here immunoSEQ multiplex PCR was the method, and the copy in TCRdb shows in-frame clones only, minus some. The sample consists of about 180,000 clones, about 88% of them appearing once. The material sequenced was peripheral blood. The receptors were gathered from a woman in her thirties with active or convalescent COVID-19.

The CDR3 region has the DNA TGTGCCACCAGTTCTCTCGGACAGGGGTTGGATGAGCAGTTCTTC. Protein product: CATSSLGQGLDEQFF. V usage is TRBV24-1 and J usage is TRBJ2-1, with 9 bases matching TRBD1. The CDR3 runs to 15 residues. Trimming removed 6 bases from V and 8 bases from J; junction bases left unmatched: 10. From germline, CDR1 is KGHDR and CDR2 SFDVKD.

The chain couples TRBV18 to TRBJ2-2; TRBD2 matches at 9 bases. V shed 3 bases, J shed 2 bases, and the junction held 4 bases outside the gene matches. This CDR3 has 16 residues. The germline gives CDR1 KGHSH, CDR2 LQKENI. CDR3 coding DNA: TGTGCCAGCTCACCCCCGACTAGCGGTAACACCGGGGAGCTGTTTTTT. Protein sequence: CASSPPTSGNTGELFF.

The rearrangement uses TRBV19 and TRBJ2-4; TRBD2 agrees at 14 bases. Germline assignment: CDR1 LNHDA and CDR2 SQIVND (reference sequence). After removal of 10 bases from V and 4 bases from J, the junction contained 3 bases not matched to a gene. The CDR3 is 14 residues long. The CDR3 bases are TGTGCCACGGGACTAGCGGGAGTTAAAAACATTCAGTACTTC. Its protein is CATGLAGVKNIQYF. Full variable domain (remainder filled in from reference TRBV19 and TRBJ2-4): DGGITQSPKYLFRKEGQNVTLSCEQNLNHDAMYWYRQDPGQGLRLIYYSQIVNDFQKGDIAEGYSVSREKKESFPLTVTSAQKNPTAFYLCATGLAGVKNIQYFGAGTRLSVL.

Many counts were recorded for this clone. The rearrangement joins TRBV14 to TRBJ2-5; unclear D gene. This CDR3 comprises 13 residues. CDR1 and CDR2 from the germline V gene are SGHDN and FVKESK. V lost 4 bases to trimming and J lost 2 bases, with 8 bases between them. The CDR3 DNA follows: TGTGCCAGCAGCCTTCAGGATCAAGAGACCCAGTACTTC. Translation gives CASSLQDQETQYF.

The V gene is TRBV28, the J gene TRBJ2-1; 7 bases map to TRBD2. CDR1 and CDR2 (germline): MDHEN, SYDVKM. This CDR3 spans 14 amino acids. The ends lost 0 bases at V and 6 bases at J; junction bases unmatched: 2. The CDR3 loop reads CASSLWGGSNEQFF. For the CDR3, the DNA is TGTGCCAGCAGTTTATGGGGGGGGAGCAATGAGCAGTTCTTC.

This clone showed up just a few times. This chain joins TRBV28 and TRBJ1-2, with TRBD1 identical over 9 bases. Germline CDR1 MDHEN, CDR2 SYDVKM. Trimming at V came to 3 bases and at J to 4 bases, leaving 3 bases not matched to a gene. CDR3 length equals 14 residues. CDR3 sequence reads: CASSFLDRGYGYTF. In DNA, the CDR3 is TGTGCCAGCAGTTTCTTGGACAGGGGCTATGGCTACACCTTC.

The gene calls are TRBV5-6 and TRBJ2-3; 9 bases align to TRBD2. This CDR3 comprises 17 residues. CDR1 and CDR2 (germline): SGHDT, YYEEEE. Trimming cost V 3 bases and J 0 bases; bases outside gene matches: 8. The CDR3 here is CASSWGRTSDSTDTQYF. Here the CDR3 DNA reads TGTGCCAGCAGCTGGGGCAGGACTAGCGACAGCACAGATACGCAGTATTTT.

The chain's CDR3 is CASSLGWGQFYSPLHF. CDR3 sequence (DNA): TGCGCCAGCAGCTTGGGATGGGGGCAGTTTTACTCACCCCTCCACTTT. The chain has TRBV5-1 and TRBJ1-6, with D possibly TRBD1 on 6 matching bases. The CDR3 consists of 16 residues. Trimming pared 0 bases from V and 10 bases from J, leaving 17 bases between. Germline values: CDR1 SGHRS, CDR2 YFSETQ.